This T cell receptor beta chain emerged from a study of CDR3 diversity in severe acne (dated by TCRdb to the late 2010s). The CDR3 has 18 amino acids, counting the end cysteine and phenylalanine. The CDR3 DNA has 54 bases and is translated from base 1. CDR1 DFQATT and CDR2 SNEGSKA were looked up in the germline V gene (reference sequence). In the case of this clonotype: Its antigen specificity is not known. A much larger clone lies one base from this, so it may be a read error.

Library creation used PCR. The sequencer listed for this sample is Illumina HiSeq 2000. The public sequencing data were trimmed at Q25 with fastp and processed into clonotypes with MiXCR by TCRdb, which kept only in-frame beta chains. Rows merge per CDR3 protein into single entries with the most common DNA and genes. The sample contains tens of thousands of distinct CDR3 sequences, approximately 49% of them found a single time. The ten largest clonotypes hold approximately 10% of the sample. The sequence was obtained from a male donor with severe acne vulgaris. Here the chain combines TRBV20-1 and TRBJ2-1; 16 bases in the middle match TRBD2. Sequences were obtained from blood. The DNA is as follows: TGCAGTACTAGAGGGACTAGCGGGAGGGTGGGGTCCTACAATGAGCAGTTCTTC. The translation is CSTRGTSGRVGSYNEQFF.